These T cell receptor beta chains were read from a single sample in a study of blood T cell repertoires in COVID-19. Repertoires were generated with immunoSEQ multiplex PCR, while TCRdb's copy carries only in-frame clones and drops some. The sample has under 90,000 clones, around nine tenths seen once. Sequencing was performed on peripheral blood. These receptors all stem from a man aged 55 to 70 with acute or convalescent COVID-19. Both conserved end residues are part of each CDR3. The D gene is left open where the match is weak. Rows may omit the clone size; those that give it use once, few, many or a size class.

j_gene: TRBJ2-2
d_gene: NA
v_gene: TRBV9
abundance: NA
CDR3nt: TGTGCCAGCAGCGTAGTTTCAGAGAACACCGGGGAGCTGTTTTTT
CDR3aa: CASSVVSENTGELFF

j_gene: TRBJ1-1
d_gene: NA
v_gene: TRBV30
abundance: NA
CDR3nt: TGTGCCTGGAGTTCGGGCACTGAAGCTTTCTTT
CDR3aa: CAWSSGTEAFF

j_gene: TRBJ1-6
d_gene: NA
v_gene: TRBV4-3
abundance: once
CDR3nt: TGCGCCAGCAGCCAAGGGGGAGGAAGGAATTCACCCCTCCACTTT
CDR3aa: CASSQGGGRNSPLHF

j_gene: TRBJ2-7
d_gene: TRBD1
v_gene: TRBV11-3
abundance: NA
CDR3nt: TGTGCCAGCAGCTACCCAACAGGGGATCGCTACGAGCAGTACTTC
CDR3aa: CASSYPTGDRYEQYF

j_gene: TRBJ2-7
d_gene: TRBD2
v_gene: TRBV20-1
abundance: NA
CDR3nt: TGCAGTGCTAGTTATAGCGGGGCCGCCTACGAGCAGTACTTC
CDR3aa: CSASYSGAAYEQYF

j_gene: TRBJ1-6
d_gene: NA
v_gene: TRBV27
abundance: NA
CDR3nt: TGTGCCAGCAGTTCTAGGACAGCGAGGGATTCACCCCTCCACTTT
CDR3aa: CASSSRTARDSPLHF

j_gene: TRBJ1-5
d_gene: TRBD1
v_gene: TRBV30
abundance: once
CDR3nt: TGTGCCTGGAGTGTAGGACAGGGCTTCCAGCCCCAGCATTTT
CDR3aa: CAWSVGQGFQPQHF

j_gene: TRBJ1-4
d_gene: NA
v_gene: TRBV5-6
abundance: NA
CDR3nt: TGTGCCAGCAGCTCGAAGGGGGTACGGGGTGAAAAACTGTTTTTT
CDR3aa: CASSSKGVRGEKLFF

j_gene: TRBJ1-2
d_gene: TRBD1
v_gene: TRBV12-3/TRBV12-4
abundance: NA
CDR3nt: TGTGCCAGCAGTACAGGGGCGCACTATGGCTACACCTTC
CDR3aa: CASSTGAHYGYTF

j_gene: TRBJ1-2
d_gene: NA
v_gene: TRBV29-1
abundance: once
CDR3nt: TGCAGCGTTGGTCAGGCCTCAACGCCTGGCTACACCTTC
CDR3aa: CSVGQASTPGYTF

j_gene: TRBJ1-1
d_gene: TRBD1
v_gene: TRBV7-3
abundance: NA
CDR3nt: TGTGCCAGCAGCGAGCGACAGGGTCACACTGAAGCTTTCTTT
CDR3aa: CASSERQGHTEAFF

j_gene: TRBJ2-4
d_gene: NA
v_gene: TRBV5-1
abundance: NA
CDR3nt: TGCGCCAGCAGCTTCTGGGGGGACGGTGACATTCAGTACTTC
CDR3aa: CASSFWGDGDIQYF

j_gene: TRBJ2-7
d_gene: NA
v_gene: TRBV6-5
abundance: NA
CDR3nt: TGTGCCGGGTCTCAGGGGCCCCCCTACGAGCAGTACTTC
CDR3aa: CAGSQGPPYEQYF

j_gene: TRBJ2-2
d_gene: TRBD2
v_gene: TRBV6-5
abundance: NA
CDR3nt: TGTGCCAGCAGTTATCCTAGCGGGGGGGCTCCTGGGGAGCTGTTTTTT
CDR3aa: CASSYPSGGAPGELFF

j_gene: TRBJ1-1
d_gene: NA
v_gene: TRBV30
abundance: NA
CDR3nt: TGTGCCTGGACCCGCGGGGGGAACACTGAAGCTTTCTTT
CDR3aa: CAWTRGGNTEAFF

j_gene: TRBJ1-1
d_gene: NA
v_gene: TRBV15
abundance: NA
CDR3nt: TGTGCCACCAGCAGAGGTGGAGAGATGAACACTGAAGCTTTCTTT
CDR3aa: CATSRGGEMNTEAFF

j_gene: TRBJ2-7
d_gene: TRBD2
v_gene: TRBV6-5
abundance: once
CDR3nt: TGTGCCAGCAGTTCGGCGGGGGGGGCCAACTACGAGCAGTACTTC
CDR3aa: CASSSAGGANYEQYF

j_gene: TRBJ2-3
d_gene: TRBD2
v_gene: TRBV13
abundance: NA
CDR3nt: TGTGCCAGCAACCCTCAGAGCGGGGGACTCACAGATACGCAGTATTTT
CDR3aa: CASNPQSGGLTDTQYF

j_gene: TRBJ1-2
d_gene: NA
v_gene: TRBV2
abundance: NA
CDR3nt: TGTGCCAGCAGTGGAGGGAACTATGGCTACACCTTC
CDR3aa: CASSGGNYGYTF

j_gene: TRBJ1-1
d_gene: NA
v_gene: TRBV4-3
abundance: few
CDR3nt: TGCGCCAGCAGCCAAGAGGACAGCAACACTGAAGCTTTCTTT
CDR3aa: CASSQEDSNTEAFF

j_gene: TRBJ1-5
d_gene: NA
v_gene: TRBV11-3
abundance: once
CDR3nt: TGTGCCAGCAGCCGGGGGGCACCCCGGGATTTGGCCCAGCATTTT
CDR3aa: CASSRGAPRDLAQHF

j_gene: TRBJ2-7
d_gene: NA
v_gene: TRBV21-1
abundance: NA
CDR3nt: TGTGCCAGCAGCAAAGAGGCGGGGCATCAAGGGGTTTCCTACGAGCAGTACTTC
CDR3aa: CASSKEAGHQGVSYEQYF

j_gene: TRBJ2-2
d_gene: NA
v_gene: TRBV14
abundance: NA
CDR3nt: TGTGCCAGCAGCCTCGCGGGAACTACCGGGGAGCTGTTTTTT
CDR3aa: CASSLAGTTGELFF

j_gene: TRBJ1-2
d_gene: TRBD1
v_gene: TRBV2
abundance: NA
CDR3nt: TGTGCCAGCAGTGTCCTGACAGGGAACTATGGCTACACCTTC
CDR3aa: CASSVLTGNYGYTF

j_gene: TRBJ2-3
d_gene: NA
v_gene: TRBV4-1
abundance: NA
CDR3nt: TGCGCCAGCAGCCAAGATCGGAGGGGCGGCACAGATACGCAGTATTTT
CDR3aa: CASSQDRRGGTDTQYF

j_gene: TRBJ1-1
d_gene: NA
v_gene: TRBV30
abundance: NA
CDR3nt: TGTGCCTGGTCCAAACAGACAACAGGTGAAGCTTTCTTT
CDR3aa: CAWSKQTTGEAFF

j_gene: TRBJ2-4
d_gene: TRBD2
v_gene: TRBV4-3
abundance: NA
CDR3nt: TGCGCCAGCAGCCAAGATTGGGGGGCTAGCGGGGTTGGGGACATTCAGTACTTC
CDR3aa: CASSQDWGASGVGDIQYF

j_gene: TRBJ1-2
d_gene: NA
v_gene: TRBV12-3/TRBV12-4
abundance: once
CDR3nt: TGTGCCAGCAGTTTAATGGCCCGGGATGGCTACACCTTC
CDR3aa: CASSLMARDGYTF

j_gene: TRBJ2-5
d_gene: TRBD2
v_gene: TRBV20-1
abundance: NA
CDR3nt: TGCAGTGCTAGTGTCATCTCGGGGGGAGAGACCCAGTACTTC
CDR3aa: CSASVISGGETQYF

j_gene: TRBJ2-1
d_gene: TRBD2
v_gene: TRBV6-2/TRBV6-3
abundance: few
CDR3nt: TGTGCCAGCAGTTACTCATTCGCCGGGGGGGCTCTCAATGAGCAGTTCTTC
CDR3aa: CASSYSFAGGALNEQFF

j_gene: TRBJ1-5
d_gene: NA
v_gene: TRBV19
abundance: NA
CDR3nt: TGTGCCAGTAGTATGGGAGATTATAGCAATCAGCCCCAGCATTTT
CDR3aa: CASSMGDYSNQPQHF

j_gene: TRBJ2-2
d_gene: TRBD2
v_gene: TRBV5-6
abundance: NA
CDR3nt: TGTGCCAGCAGCTTAAAGGCGTGGGCTAGCGGCGCCGGGGAGCTGTTTTTT
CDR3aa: CASSLKAWASGAGELFF

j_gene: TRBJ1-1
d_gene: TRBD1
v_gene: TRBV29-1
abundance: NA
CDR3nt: TGCAGCGTTGCAGGGGACAGGGGGCGCGGTACTGAAGCTTTCTTT
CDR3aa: CSVAGDRGRGTEAFF

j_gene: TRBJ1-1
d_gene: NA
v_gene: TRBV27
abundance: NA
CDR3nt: TGTGCCAGCAGTTTCCGCGGGGGAGAAGCTTTCTTT
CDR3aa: CASSFRGGEAFF

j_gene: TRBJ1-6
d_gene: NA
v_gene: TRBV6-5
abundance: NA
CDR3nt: TGTGCCAGCAGACAACAGGGTAGTAGGGATTCACCCCTCCACTTT
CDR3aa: CASRQQGSRDSPLHF

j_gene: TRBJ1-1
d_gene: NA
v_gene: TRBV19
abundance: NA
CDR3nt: TGTGCCAGTAGTATAGATGACACCAACCCGCTGAAAGCTTTCTTT
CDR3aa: CASSIDDTNPLKAFF